A single sample is the source of the 29 T cell receptor beta chains below, sequenced in a study of preoperative IRX-2 immunotherapy in early breast cancer. Assay: immunoSEQ multiplex PCR; the TCRdb copy retains only in-frame clones and omits some. The sample has approximately 26,000 clones, nearly 80% seen once; the top ten hold roughly 2.2%. Treatment denoted: preoperative locoregional IRX-2 cytokine immunotherapy. Sequences were derived from lymph node tissue, sampled before IRX-2 immunotherapy. The receptors were sampled from a human donor with breast cancer.

The rearrangement uses TRBV5-1 and TRBJ1-6, with D possibly matching TRBD1 (6 bases). Germline loops: CDR1 SGHRS, CDR2 YFSETQ. CDR3 size: 14 residues. V was cut by 0 bases and J by 5 bases, with 6 bases left in between. CDR3 nucleotides: TGCGCCAGCAGCTTGGACAGGGATAATTCACCCCTCCACTTT. Translated, it gives CASSLDRDNSPLHF.

This rearrangement joins TRBV7-7 to TRBJ2-1, with TRBD2 matching 7 bases. The CDR3 is made up of 16 amino acids. V was clipped by 1 base and J by 2 bases; unmatched bases: 5. Germline-derived CDR1 and CDR2 are SSHAT and FNYEAQ (reference sequence). CDR3 amino acids: CASSLGRGITYNEQFF. CDR3 DNA: TGTGCCAGCAGCTTAGGGCGGGGGATCACCTACAATGAGCAGTTCTTC. The full variable domain, with the rest looked up from reference TRBV7-7 and TRBJ2-1, is GAGVSQSPRYKVTKRGQDVTLRCDPISSHATLYWYQQALGQGPEFLTYFNYEAQPDKSGLPSDRFSAERPEGSISTLTIQRTEQRDSAMYRCASSLGRGITYNEQFFGPGTRLTVL.

V and J are TRBV6-8 and TRBJ1-2; 8 bases align to TRBD1. The germline V gene has CDR1 MNHGY and CDR2 SAAAGT. The CDR3 extends over 14 amino acids. J gave up 3 bases and V 6 bases, and 6 bases lay outside the gene matches. The CDR3 loop reads CASSIDRGYYGYTF. CDR3 in DNA: TGTGCCAGCAGCATCGACAGGGGATACTATGGCTACACCTTC.

This clone was seen only once. The rearrangement uses TRBV6-8 and TRBJ2-7; 12 bases line up with TRBD2. The CDR3 is 14 residues long. In germline, CDR1 is MNHGY, CDR2 SAAAGT. With V trimmed by 5 bases and J by 6 bases, 5 bases remained unmatched. The CDR3 region is CASSRTSGVSEQYF. DNA of the CDR3: TGTGCCAGCAGTCGGACTAGCGGGGTAAGCGAGCAGTACTTC.

This clone occurred once. The V call is TRBV23-1, the J call TRBJ2-7, with 9 positions matching TRBD2. TRBV23-1 counts as an open reading frame of uncertain function. V was pared by 6 bases and J by 0 bases, with 12 bases of the junction left unmatched. CDR3 length equals 17 residues. This CDR3 reads CASSQDTDSGSSYEQYF. CDR3 nucleotide sequence: TGCGCCAGCAGCCAAGATACGGATAGCGGGAGCTCCTACGAGCAGTACTTC.

The V and J genes are TRBV6-8 and TRBJ2-5; 7 bases fit TRBD1. Germline V gives CDR1 MNHGY, CDR2 SAAAGT. This CDR3 contains 15 residues. V shed 10 bases and J 1 base; nucleotides not matched to a gene: 12. The CDR3 sequence: CAIRPGRGIQETQYF. CDR3 nucleotides: TGTGCCATCAGACCTGGCAGGGGGATCCAAGAGACCCAGTACTTC.

V and J are TRBV11-3 and TRBJ1-3; unclear D gene. Germline assignment: CDR1 SGHNT and CDR2 YENEEA. V lost 1 base, J lost 2 bases, and 9 bases lay in between. CDR3 length: 15 residues. The CDR3 is CASSLVGFAGNTIYF. CDR3 nucleotides: TGTGCCAGCAGCTTAGTGGGATTCGCTGGAAACACCATATATTTT.

The V gene is TRBV19, the J gene TRBJ1-1; weak D call: TRBD1 (6 bases). Germline CDR1 is LNHDA and CDR2 is SQIVND (reference sequence). This CDR3 has 15 residues. Deletions cut 4 bases from V and 11 bases from J, with 23 bases between. The CDR3 loop reads CASSRAGDVGMRAFF. CDR3 nucleotides: TGTGCCAGTAGTAGGGCAGGGGATGTCGGAATGAGGGCTTTCTTT.

A word on this clone: The DNA is left out, because the CDR3 cannot be placed on it with certainty; the CDR3 is given as TCRdb lists it. The genes are TRBV12-2 and TRBJ2-1; the table's D call of TRBD2 was not tested on the DNA. TRBV12-2 is a recognized pseudogene. The CDR3 is 15 residues long, counting both termini. CDR3 sequence reads: CASRFGGGALSEQFF.

V usage is TRBV6-8 and J usage is TRBJ1-2; D is undetermined. Per the germline V gene, CDR1 is MNHGY and CDR2 is SAAAGT. V lost 10 bases to trimming and J lost 3 bases, with 12 bases between them. This CDR3 has 12 residues. The CDR3 sequence: CAISRNDYGYTF. Here the CDR3 DNA reads TGTGCCATCAGCAGGAATGACTATGGCTACACCTTC.

This chain links TRBV18 with TRBJ1-1; the D is unclear. Germline-derived CDR1 and CDR2 are KGHSH and LQKENI. The CDR3 runs 14 residues. V lost 2 bases and J lost 0, with 7 bases in between. CDR3 amino acids: CASSPLSMNTEAFF. As DNA, the CDR3 is TGTGCCAGCTCACCATTATCAATGAACACTGAAGCTTTCTTT.

The chain recombines TRBV11-3 with TRBJ2-7; 7 bases match TRBD1. This CDR3 region has 17 residues. The J segment lost 0 bases and the V segment lost 2 bases, leaving 10 bases of the junction unmatched. Looked up from germline, CDR1 is SGHNT and CDR2 is YENEEA. CDR3 nucleotides: TGTGCCAGCAGCTTATTACTCCCGGCAGGGGGCTCCTACGAGCAGTACTTC. It codes for CASSLLLPAGGSYEQYF. Drawing the rest from reference TRBV11-3 and TRBJ2-7, the complete variable domain is EAGVVQSPRYKIIEKKQPVAFWCNPISGHNTLYWYLQNLGQGPELLIRYENEEAVDDSQLPKDRFSAERLKGVDSTLKIQPAELGDSAVYLCASSLLLPAGGSYEQYFGPGTRLTVT.

This chain connects TRBV6-8 to TRBJ2-1, with D perhaps TRBD2 (5 bases). The germline V and J ends were trimmed by 0 bases and 7 bases, with 19 bases remaining between them. In germline, CDR1 is MNHGY, CDR2 SAAAGT. This CDR3 comprises 17 residues. CDR3 sequence (DNA): TGTGCCAGCAGTTACTCGAGCTATGGGAGAAGTCTAAATGAGCAGTTCTTC. This encodes CASSYSSYGRSLNEQFF.

The rearrangement links TRBV30 to TRBJ1-2; D not resolved. The V end was cut by 0 bases, the J end by 2 bases, with 7 bases between. The CDR3 covers 13 residues. Per germline, CDR1 GTSNPN and CDR2 SVGIG (reference sequence). The CDR3 DNA sequence: TGTGCCTGGAGTGTTAGCGCCAACTATGGCTACACCTTC. It translates to CAWSVSANYGYTF.

The chain employs TRBV28 and TRBJ2-7; tentative D call: TRBD2 (5 bases). The CDR3 covers 16 residues. The germline V gene has CDR1 MDHEN and CDR2 SYDVKM. The V and J ends lost 4 bases and 1 base respectively, with 17 bases between them. The CDR3 region is CASSSIFQGRSYEQYF. The CDR3 coding sequence is TGTGCCAGCAGTTCAATTTTCCAAGGGAGATCCTACGAGCAGTACTTC.

This chain connects TRBV19 to TRBJ1-5; D is ambiguous. V lost 1 base and J lost 0, with 13 bases in between. The germline V gene has CDR1 LNHDA and CDR2 SQIVND (reference sequence). The length of the CDR3 is 17 residues. CDR3 in DNA: TGTGCCAGTAGTATAGGCGGATCCCTTTATAGCAATCAGCCCCAGCATTTT. Residues: CASSIGGSLYSNQPQHF.

V is TRBV19 and J is TRBJ1-6; D might be TRBD1 (5 bases). V was pared by 5 bases and J by 8 bases, with 13 bases between. Germline V gene lookup returns CDR1 LNHDA and CDR2 SQIVND (reference sequence). CDR3 length: 14 amino acids. In DNA form, the CDR3 reads TGTGCCAGTAGTCCCGGGTCGGGGGATTCACCCCTCCACTTT. Its translation is CASSPGSGDSPLHF.

The chain couples TRBV22-1 to TRBJ2-1; the table calls TRBD2, which could not be checked here. TRBV22-1 is a recognized pseudogene. The CDR3 loop spans 15 amino acids. This CDR3 reads CASSEGRSSYNEQFF. For the CDR3, the DNA is TGTGCCAGCAGCGAGGGCAGGAGCTCCTACAATGAGCAGTTCTTC.

Comment on this clone: The junction does not match germline at one end; this may be a read error. The CDR3 protein is CASSIEGGPRNIRYF. For the CDR3, the DNA is TGTGCCAGTAGTATAGAAGGGGGGCCAAGGAACATTCGGTACTTC. The gene calls are TRBV19 and TRBJ2-4, with D perhaps matching TRBD1 or TRBD2 (6 bases each). In germline, CDR1 is LNHDA, CDR2 SQIVND (reference sequence). The CDR3 is made up of 15 amino acids.

V gene TRBV15 combines with J gene TRBJ2-2; 9 bases align to TRBD1. The germline V gene encodes CDR1 LNHNV and CDR2 YYDKDF (reference sequence). The CDR3 totals 16 residues. Trimming cost V 4 bases and J 0 bases; bases outside gene matches: 3. The CDR3 nucleotides read TGTGCCACCAGCAAAGGACAGGGGACGAACACCGGGGAGCTGTTTTTT. This codes for CATSKGQGTNTGELFF. Drawing the rest from reference TRBV15 and TRBJ2-2, the complete variable domain is DAMVIQNPRYQVTQFGKPVTLSCSQTLNHNVMYWYQQKSSQAPKLLFHYYDKDFNNEADTPDNFQSRRPNTSFCFLDIRSPGLGDTAMYLCATSKGQGTNTGELFFGEGSRLTVL.

J is TRBJ2-2 and V is TRBV6-8; perhaps TRBD2 as D (5 bases). The CDR3 runs to 15 residues. Germline V CDR1 and CDR2: MNHGY, SAAAGT. Deletions cut 2 bases from V and 4 bases from J, with 11 bases between. The CDR3 DNA reads TGTGCCAGCAGTTACGAGGGATGGAGCACCGGGGAGCTGTTTTTT. Translating gives CASSYEGWSTGELFF.

V and J are TRBV6-8 and TRBJ2-4; 7 bases are shared with TRBD1. The CDR3 runs to 12 residues. Germline CDR1 and CDR2: MNHGY and SAAAGT. The V gene end was trimmed by 5 bases and the J gene end by 7 bases; junction bases not matched to a gene: 2. The CDR3 spells CASSAQGNIQYF. CDR3 nucleotides: TGTGCCAGCAGTGCACAGGGGAACATTCAGTACTTC.

This clone was detected only a few times. This chain links TRBV6-8 with TRBJ2-7, with a possible D match to TRBD1 (5 bases). Per the germline V gene, CDR1 is MNHGY and CDR2 is SAAAGT. This CDR3 region has 14 residues. The V gene lost 0 bases and the J gene lost 5 bases, with 11 bases spanning the gap. The CDR3 protein is CASSYSRAVHEQYF. CDR3 bases: TGTGCCAGCAGTTACTCCAGGGCGGTACACGAGCAGTACTTC.

The chain combines TRBV19 with TRBJ2-3, with a tentative D call TRBD1 (6 bases). V was pared by 2 bases and J by 2 bases, with 8 bases between. Germline V gene sequence: CDR1 LNHDA, CDR2 SQIVND (reference sequence). The CDR3 loop spans 14 amino acids. CDR3 loop: CASSISGVTDTQYF. DNA for the CDR3: TGTGCCAGTAGTATATCAGGGGTCACAGATACGCAGTATTTT.

This rearrangement joins TRBV5-1 to TRBJ2-1; 11 nucleotides align to TRBD2. CDR3 length: 18 amino acids. V lost 4 bases, J lost 0 bases, and 9 bases stayed unmatched. Germline values: CDR1 SGHRS, CDR2 YFSETQ. CDR3 sequence: CASSASTSGASSYNEQFF. The CDR3 DNA reads TGCGCCAGCAGCGCCTCGACTAGCGGGGCTAGCTCCTACAATGAGCAGTTCTTC.

The rearrangement uses TRBV6-8 and TRBJ1-2; TRBD1 matches at 12 bases. The CDR3 runs 15 residues. V shed 5 bases and J 4 bases; nucleotides not matched to a gene: 5. Germline CDR1 reads MNHGY; CDR2 reads SAAAGT. CDR3 in DNA: TGTGCCAGCAGTCGGGACAGGGGGCAATCCTATGGCTACACCTTC. Translating gives CASSRDRGQSYGYTF.

This clone was seen only a few times. The gene calls are TRBV11-3 and TRBJ1-2, with D unresolved. The ends were cut back, 7 bases at V and 4 bases at J, with 19 bases in the middle. This CDR3 is 15 amino acids long. Germline V gives CDR1 SGHNT, CDR2 YENEEA. CDR3 protein: CASTQGRRDGYGYTF. The CDR3 DNA reads TGTGCCAGCACCCAAGGCAGAAGAGATGGCTATGGCTACACCTTC.

The chain recombines TRBV5-1 with TRBJ1-2; 9 bases align to TRBD1. CDR1 and CDR2 (germline): SGHRS, YFSETQ. The length of the CDR3 is 15 residues. The V gene end was trimmed by 3 bases and the J gene end by 2 bases; junction bases not matched to a gene: 5. The CDR3 coding sequence is TGCGCCAGCAGCTGGGAGACAGGGGGAAACTATGGCTACACCTTC. This codes for CASSWETGGNYGYTF.

This rearrangement joins TRBV11-3 to TRBJ1-4, with D tentatively TRBD1 (6 bases). Germline assignment: CDR1 SGHNT and CDR2 YENEEA. The CDR3 runs 15 residues. The V end lost 4 bases, the J end lost 4 bases, and 13 bases lay between the germline ends. The CDR3 spells CASSSSGAYNEKLFF. CDR3 DNA sequence: TGTGCCAGCAGCTCCTCAGGGGCGTATAATGAAAAACTGTTTTTT.